The entry that follows covers one TCR beta chain sequence. The authors ran two nested PCRs of roughly 16 and 10 cycles on TCRalpha and TCRbeta cDNA. For each CDR3 protein, TCRdb gives one entry from its re-call of the 5' RACE reads, without DNA. Recorded for this sample: some 200,000 distinct CDR3 sequences. The sample originates from a study of monozygotic twins with inflammatory bowel disease. The CDR3 runs 16 residues. The germline gives CDR1 SGHDT, CDR2 YYEEEE. This chain links TRBV5-6 with TRBJ1-1. The sequencing sample was made of blood. This receptor was obtained from a human donor with ulcerative colitis or Crohn's disease, or a healthy co-twin of an affected twin (not recorded which). CDR3 in amino acids: CASSSGMGRLNTEAFF.